The 17 T cell receptor beta chains presented below share a single source sample, sequenced in a study of blood T cell repertoires in COVID-19. Assay: immunoSEQ multiplex PCR; the TCRdb copy retains only in-frame clones and omits some. This sample has under 300,000 clones, with roughly 80% found just once. The sample comprised peripheral blood. The receptors come from a woman aged 55-75 years with active or convalescent COVID-19.

This chain connects TRBV18 to TRBJ1-3; D remains unclear. The germline V gene encodes CDR1 KGHSH and CDR2 LQKENI. There are 14 residues in the CDR3. V was pared by 6 bases and J by 0 bases, with 9 bases between. CDR3 residues: CASSREDSGNTIYF. The DNA for the CDR3 is TGTGCCAGCTCTCGGGAGGACTCTGGAAACACCATATATTTT. Looking up the rest from reference TRBV18 and TRBJ1-3 gives the full variable domain: NAGVMQNPRHLVRRRGQEARLRCSPMKGHSHVYWYRQLPEEGLKFMVYLQKENIIDESGMPKERFSAEFPKEGPSILRIQQVVRGDSAAYFCASSREDSGNTIYFGEGSWLTVV.

This clone was detected once. The rearrangement links TRBV5-5 to TRBJ2-5, with D unclear. Deletions cut 1 base from V and 2 bases from J, with 3 bases between. From germline, CDR1 is SGHKS and CDR2 YYEKEE (reference sequence). This CDR3 is 12 amino acids long. In DNA, the CDR3 is TGTGCCAGCAGCTTGTCGCAAGAGACCCAGTACTTC. Amino acids: CASSLSQETQYF.

The chain is built from TRBV7-9 and TRBJ1-5; D not certain. Trimming left V 0 bases short and J 4 bases short, with 16 bases between. This CDR3 comprises 17 residues. Germline-derived CDR1 and CDR2 are SEHNR and FQNEAQ (reference sequence). CDR3: CASSLAGPGTENQPQHF. For the CDR3, the DNA is TGTGCCAGCAGCTTAGCGGGCCCGGGAACCGAGAATCAGCCCCAGCATTTT. The complete variable domain, with remaining parts taken from reference TRBV7-9 and TRBJ1-5, reads DTGVSQNPRHKITKRGQNVTFRCDPISEHNRLYWYRQTLGQGPEFLTYFQNEAQLEKSRLLSDRFSAERPKGSFSTLEIQRTEQGDSAMYLCASSLAGPGTENQPQHFGDGTRLSIL.

V gene TRBV7-9 combines with J gene TRBJ2-4, with D perhaps TRBD1 (6 bases). Per germline, CDR1 SEHNR and CDR2 FQNEAQ (reference sequence). CDR3 length equals 18 residues. The V end lost 1 base, the J end lost 1 base, and 17 bases lay between the germline ends. CDR3 sequence (DNA): TGTGCCAGCAGCTTAGGGGGGCAGCAGGGGCGGGCCAAAAACATTCAGTACTTC. Protein sequence: CASSLGGQQGRAKNIQYF. Combining the CDR3 with reference TRBV7-9 and TRBJ2-4 gives the whole variable domain DTGVSQNPRHKITKRGQNVTFRCDPISEHNRLYWYRQTLGQGPEFLTYFQNEAQLEKSRLLSDRFSAERPKGSFSTLEIQRTEQGDSAMYLCASSLGGQQGRAKNIQYFGAGTRLSVL.

Relative to its sample, this clone is medium-sized. The chain recombines TRBV27 with TRBJ1-4; no definite D call. There are 14 residues in the CDR3. V lost 8 bases and J lost 2, with 12 bases in between. Germline lookup yields CDR1 MNHEY and CDR2 SMNVEV (reference sequence). CDR3 protein: CASRRAGTNEKLFF. The CDR3 DNA follows: TGTGCCAGCCGCCGCGCGGGGACTAATGAAAAACTGTTTTTT.

The V gene is TRBV30, the J gene TRBJ2-5; 11 bases fit TRBD1. This CDR3 is 15 amino acids long. After removal of 0 bases from V and 5 bases from J, the junction contained 5 bases not matched to a gene. The germline CDR1 and CDR2 sequences are GTSNPN and SVGIG (reference sequence). This CDR3 reads CAWSVWRDRGETQYF. The CDR3 bases are TGTGCCTGGAGTGTATGGCGGGACAGGGGGGAGACCCAGTACTTC.

This clone was recorded once. V is TRBV7-9 and J is TRBJ1-4; 7 nucleotides agree with TRBD1. The V gene's germline CDR1 is SEHNR and CDR2 FQNEAQ (reference sequence). The J segment lost 7 bases and the V segment lost 0 bases, leaving 2 bases of the junction unmatched. The CDR3 consists of 14 residues. The CDR3 spells CASSLARTGEKLFF. As DNA, the CDR3 is TGTGCCAGCAGCTTAGCCCGGACAGGTGAAAAACTGTTTTTT.

The chain employs TRBV7-9 and TRBJ1-2; 7 nucleotides agree with TRBD1. The CDR3 is 14 residues long. Germline V lookup: CDR1 SEHNR, CDR2 FQNEAQ (reference sequence). V trimming: 1 base; J trimming: 7 bases; junction bases outside the gene matches: 6. The DNA for the CDR3 is TGTGCCAGCAGCTTAGATTTGCAGGGGGTTGGCTACACCTTC. It encodes CASSLDLQGVGYTF.

J is TRBJ2-7 and V is TRBV19; D may be TRBD1 (6 bases). CDR1 and CDR2 from the germline V gene are LNHDA and SQIVND (reference sequence). The germline V and J ends were trimmed by 6 bases and 1 base, with 10 bases remaining between them. The CDR3 covers 13 residues. As DNA, the CDR3 is TGTGCCAGTAGCATGGACAGTTCCTACGAGCAGTACTTC. It is translated as CASSMDSSYEQYF.

V is TRBV19 and J is TRBJ2-7, with 12 bases aligning to TRBD2. This CDR3 comprises 15 residues. Looked up from germline, CDR1 is LNHDA and CDR2 is SQIVND (reference sequence). Trimming removed 6 bases from V and 3 bases from J; junction bases left unmatched: 6. The chain's CDR3 is CASRETSGGRYEQYF. CDR3 DNA sequence: TGTGCCAGTAGGGAGACTAGCGGGGGCCGCTACGAGCAGTACTTC.

CDR3 sequence: CASSTMGQMNTEAFF. The DNA of the CDR3 is TGTGCCAGCAGCACCATGGGACAGATGAACACTGAAGCTTTCTTT. The chain uses TRBV11-2 and TRBJ1-1, with 7 bases identical to TRBD1. Trimming took 5 bases from V and 0 from J; bases not matched to a gene: 6. Germline lookup yields CDR1 SGHAT and CDR2 FQNNGV. This CDR3 comprises 15 residues.

The chain joins TRBV28 to TRBJ1-2; 8 nucleotides align to TRBD1. Germline V lookup: CDR1 MDHEN, CDR2 SYDVKM. The CDR3 is made up of 14 amino acids. V lost 6 bases, J lost 5 bases, and 8 bases stayed unmatched. This CDR3 reads CASRYARTGYGYTF. The CDR3 DNA reads as TGTGCCAGCAGGTACGCACGGACAGGGTATGGCTACACCTTC.

CDR3 nucleotides: TGTGCCAGTAGTATCGGTCGAGAGACCCAGTACTTC. Its protein is CASSIGRETQYF. The chain is built from TRBV19 and TRBJ2-5, with D uncertain. The CDR3 spans 12 residues. The ends were cut back, 3 bases at V and 4 bases at J, with 6 bases in the middle. CDR1 and CDR2 from the germline V gene are LNHDA and SQIVND (reference sequence).

This chain joins TRBV9 and TRBJ2-4; 8 bases map to TRBD1. V gave up 1 base and J gave up 8 bases; unmatched junction bases: 5. Looked up from germline, CDR1 is SGDLS and CDR2 is YYNGEE. The CDR3 is 14 residues long. CDR3 coding DNA: TGTGCCAGCAGCGTAAGTGACAGGGGTTACATTCAGTACTTC. It specifies CASSVSDRGYIQYF.

V is TRBV3-1 (or the pseudogene TRBV3-2) and J is TRBJ2-7, with 8 positions matching TRBD2. J gave up 3 bases and V 6 bases, and 10 bases lay outside the gene matches. This CDR3 spans 15 amino acids. Per germline, CDR1 LGHDT and CDR2 YNNKEL (reference sequence). For the CDR3, the DNA is TGTGCCAGCAGGGGCTTGGGGACTAGGAGCTACGAGCAGTACTTC. It codes for CASRGLGTRSYEQYF.

This sequence joins TRBV19 and TRBJ2-7; 7 nucleotides match TRBD2. This CDR3 comprises 16 residues. The V and J ends lost 5 bases and 5 bases, in that order; junction bases with no gene match: 15. Germline-derived CDR1 and CDR2 are LNHDA and SQIVND (reference sequence). In DNA, the CDR3 is TGTGCCAGTAGTCCCCCTCCGTGGGGAGGGTTCCACGAGCAGTACTTC. Residues: CASSPPPWGGFHEQYF. The full variable domain, rest sourced from reference TRBV19 and TRBJ2-7, is DGGITQSPKYLFRKEGQNVTLSCEQNLNHDAMYWYRQDPGQGLRLIYYSQIVNDFQKGDIAEGYSVSREKKESFPLTVTSAQKNPTAFYLCASSPPPWGGFHEQYFGPGTRLTVT.

This clone was observed a few times. The V call is TRBV18, the J call TRBJ1-6, with 7 bases identical to TRBD1. The CDR3 runs 20 residues. The J segment lost 0 bases and the V segment lost 4 bases, leaving 15 bases of the junction unmatched. Germline CDR1 KGHSH, CDR2 LQKENI. The CDR3 is CASSQTGTEGGGSYNSPLHF. Written as DNA, the CDR3 is TGTGCCAGCTCACAAACCGGGACAGAGGGAGGTGGCTCCTATAATTCACCCCTCCACTTT. Based on the CDR3 plus reference TRBV18 and TRBJ1-6, the full variable domain is NAGVMQNPRHLVRRRGQEARLRCSPMKGHSHVYWYRQLPEEGLKFMVYLQKENIIDESGMPKERFSAEFPKEGPSILRIQQVVRGDSAAYFCASSQTGTEGGGSYNSPLHFGNGTRLTVT.